This TCR beta chain originates from a study of T-cell memory formation after mild COVID-19. Study in general: TCR clusters were mostly donor specific.

One entry per CDR3 protein, called by TCRdb with MiXCR from the 5' RACE reads. Of some 110,000 distinct CDR3 sequences listed, about a sixth are singletons. This clonotype was picked up many times. Its antigen is not identified. Study-level findings and limits: The study found balanced CD4/CD8 in clones contracting day 15 to 85 and a CD4+ lean in later expanders. Some clones that responded turned up in pre-infection memory, which suggests that cross-reactive memory joined in.

V lost 1 base to trimming and J lost 0 bases, with 10 bases between them. Per germline, CDR1 SGHDN and CDR2 FVKESK. The CDR3 covers 16 residues. This TCR derives from an adult woman who had mild COVID-19 (a few samples of this study predate the infection). Cell type and time point are not known. The sequencing sample was made of PBMCs or a T cell subset sorted from them (not recorded which). The chain couples TRBV14 to TRBJ2-1, with D tentatively TRBD2 (6 bases). CDR3 protein: CASSQVSGSSYNEQFF. DNA of the CDR3: TGTGCCAGCAGCCAAGTGTCCGGGAGCTCCTACAATGAGCAGTTCTTC.